The text below deals with one T cell receptor (beta chain). These data are taken from a study of blood T cell repertoires in COVID-19. As for the study in general: Italy, Spain and the United States were the sources of the convalescent and acute COVID-19 samples.

Profiled with immunoSEQ multiplex PCR; TCRdb holds only in-frame clones, not every one. The table lists around 290,000 clones, 90% of them singletons. Trimming cost V 3 bases and J 7 bases, with 13 bases left between them. The length of the CDR3 is 14 residues. Germline V gives CDR1 GTSNPN, CDR2 SVGIG (reference sequence). In assigning cohorts, the study relied on participant-reported clinical history. The source is a woman aged 30 to 39 who had recovered from COVID-19. V and J are TRBV30 and TRBJ1-6; the D is unclear. Sequenced material: PBMCs or T cells enriched from blood (not recorded which). This CDR3 is CAWSRRGPNSPLHF. In DNA form, the CDR3 reads TGTGCCTGGAGCAGACGAGGCCCCAATTCACCCCTCCACTTT. Using reference TRBV30 and TRBJ1-6 for the parts outside the CDR3, the full variable domain is SQTIHQWPATLVQPVGSPLSLECTVEGTSNPNLYWYRQAAGRGLQLLFYSVGIGQISSEVPQNLSASRPQDRQFILSSKKLLLSDSGFYLCAWSRRGPNSPLHFGNGTRLTVT.